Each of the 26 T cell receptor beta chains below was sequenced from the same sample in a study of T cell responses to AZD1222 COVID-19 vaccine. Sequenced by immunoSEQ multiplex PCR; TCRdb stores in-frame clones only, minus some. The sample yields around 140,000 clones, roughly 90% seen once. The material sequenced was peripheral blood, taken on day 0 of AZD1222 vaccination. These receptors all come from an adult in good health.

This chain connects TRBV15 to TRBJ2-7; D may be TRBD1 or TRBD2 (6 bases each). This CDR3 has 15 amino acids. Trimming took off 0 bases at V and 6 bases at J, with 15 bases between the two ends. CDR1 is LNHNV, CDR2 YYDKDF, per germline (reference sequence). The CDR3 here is CATSRDSRGELEQYF. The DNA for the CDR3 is TGTGCCACCAGCAGAGATTCGAGGGGGGAGCTCGAGCAGTACTTC. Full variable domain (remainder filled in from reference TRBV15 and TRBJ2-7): DAMVIQNPRYQVTQFGKPVTLSCSQTLNHNVMYWYQQKSSQAPKLLFHYYDKDFNNEADTPDNFQSRRPNTSFCFLDIRSPGLGDTAMYLCATSRDSRGELEQYFGPGTRLTVT.

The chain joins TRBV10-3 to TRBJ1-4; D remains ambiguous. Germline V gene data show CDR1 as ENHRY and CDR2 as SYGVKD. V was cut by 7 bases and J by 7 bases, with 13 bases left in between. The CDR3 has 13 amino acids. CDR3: CAIKPADGEKLFF. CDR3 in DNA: TGTGCCATCAAGCCCGCGGACGGTGAAAAACTGTTTTTT.

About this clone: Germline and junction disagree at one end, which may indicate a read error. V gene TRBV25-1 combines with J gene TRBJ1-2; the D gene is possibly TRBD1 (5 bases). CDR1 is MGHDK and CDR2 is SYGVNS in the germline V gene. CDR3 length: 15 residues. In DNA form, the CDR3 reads TGTGCCAGCAGTGAATATAGGGGAGGGATCGAGTTACCTTTCTTC. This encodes CASSEYRGGIELPFF.

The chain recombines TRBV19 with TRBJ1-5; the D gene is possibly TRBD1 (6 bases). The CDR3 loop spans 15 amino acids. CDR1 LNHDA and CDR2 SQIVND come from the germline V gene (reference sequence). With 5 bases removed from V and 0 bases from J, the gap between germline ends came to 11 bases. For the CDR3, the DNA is TGTGCCAGTAGTTTCAGGGGTTTTAGCAATCAGCCCCAGCATTTT. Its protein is CASSFRGFSNQPQHF.

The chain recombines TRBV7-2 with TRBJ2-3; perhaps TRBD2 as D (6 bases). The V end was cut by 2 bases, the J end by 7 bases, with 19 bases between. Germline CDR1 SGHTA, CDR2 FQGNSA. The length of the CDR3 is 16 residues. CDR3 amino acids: CASSLSAGHRRNTQYF. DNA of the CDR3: TGTGCCAGCAGCTTATCGGCGGGGCACCGCCGGAATACGCAGTATTTT.

CDR3 sequence: CASSIGGGNGYTF. CDR3 bases: TGTGCCAGCAGCATAGGAGGGGGAAATGGCTACACCTTC. The chain joins TRBV25-1 to TRBJ1-2, with D perhaps matching TRBD1 (6 bases). This CDR3 spans 13 amino acids. Trimming cost V 6 bases and J 6 bases, with 14 bases left between them. CDR1 is MGHDK, CDR2 SYGVNS, per germline.

The CDR3 region has the DNA TGCAGCCAAAACAATGAGCAGTTCTTC. Encoded protein: CSQNNEQFF. The V call is TRBV29-1, the J call TRBJ2-1; D remains ambiguous. Germline CDR1 is SQVTM and CDR2 is ANQGSEA. The length of the CDR3 is 9 residues. Trimming cost V 8 bases and J 5 bases, with 4 bases left between them.

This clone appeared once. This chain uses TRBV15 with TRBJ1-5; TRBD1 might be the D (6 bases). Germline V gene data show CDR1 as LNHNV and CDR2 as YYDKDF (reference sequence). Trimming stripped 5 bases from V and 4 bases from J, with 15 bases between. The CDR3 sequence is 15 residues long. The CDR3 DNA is TGTGCCACCAGCGGCGGGACACACAAAAATCAGCCCCAGCATTTT. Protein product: CATSGGTHKNQPQHF.

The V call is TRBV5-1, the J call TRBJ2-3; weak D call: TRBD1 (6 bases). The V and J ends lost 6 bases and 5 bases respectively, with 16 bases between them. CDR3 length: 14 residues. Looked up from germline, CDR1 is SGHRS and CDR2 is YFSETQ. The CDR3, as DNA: TGCGCCAGCACCCCCTGGGGGCCGGGAGATACGCAGTATTTT. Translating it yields CASTPWGPGDTQYF.

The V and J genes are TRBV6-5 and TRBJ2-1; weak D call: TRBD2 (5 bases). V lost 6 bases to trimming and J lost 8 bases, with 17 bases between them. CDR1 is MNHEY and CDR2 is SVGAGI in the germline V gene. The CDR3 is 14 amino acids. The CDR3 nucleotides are TGTGCCAGCAGCCGTGGTGAGGGTGTCGATGAGCAGTTCTTC. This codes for CASSRGEGVDEQFF.

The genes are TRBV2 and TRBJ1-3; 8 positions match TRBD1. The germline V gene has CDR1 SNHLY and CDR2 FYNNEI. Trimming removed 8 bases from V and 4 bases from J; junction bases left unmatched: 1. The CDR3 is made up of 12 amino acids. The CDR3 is CASRDRGNTIYF. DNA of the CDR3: TGTGCCAGCCGGGACAGGGGAAACACCATATATTTT.

The CDR3 is CASSPGGQGDNSPLHF. In DNA, the CDR3 is TGTGCCAGCAGCCCCGGGGGCCAGGGGGATAATTCACCCCTCCACTTT. The chain couples TRBV5-4 to TRBJ1-6; 7 bases are a match to TRBD1. Germline CDR1 SGHNT, CDR2 YYREEE (reference sequence). This CDR3 contains 16 residues. The V segment lost 4 bases and the J segment 5 bases; nucleotides outside the gene matches: 9. Drawing the rest from reference TRBV5-4 and TRBJ1-6, the complete variable domain is ETGVTQSPTHLIKTRGQQVTLRCSSQSGHNTVSWYQQALGQGPQFIFQYYREEENGRGNFPPRFSGLQFPNYSSELNVNALELDDSALYLCASSPGGQGDNSPLHFGNGTRLTVT.

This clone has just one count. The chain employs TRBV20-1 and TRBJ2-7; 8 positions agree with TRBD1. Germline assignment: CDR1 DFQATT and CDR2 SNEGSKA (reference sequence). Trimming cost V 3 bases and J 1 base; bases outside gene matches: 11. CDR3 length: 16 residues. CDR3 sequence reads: CSASSSGQGLSYEQYF. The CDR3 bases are TGCAGTGCTAGTTCATCAGGACAGGGCCTTTCCTACGAGCAGTACTTC.

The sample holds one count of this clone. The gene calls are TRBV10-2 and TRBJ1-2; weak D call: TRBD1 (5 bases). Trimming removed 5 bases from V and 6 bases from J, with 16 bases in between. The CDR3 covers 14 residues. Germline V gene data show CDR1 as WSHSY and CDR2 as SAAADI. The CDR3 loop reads CASSLGLRNHGYTF. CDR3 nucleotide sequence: TGCGCCAGCAGTCTGGGACTCAGGAACCATGGCTACACCTTC.

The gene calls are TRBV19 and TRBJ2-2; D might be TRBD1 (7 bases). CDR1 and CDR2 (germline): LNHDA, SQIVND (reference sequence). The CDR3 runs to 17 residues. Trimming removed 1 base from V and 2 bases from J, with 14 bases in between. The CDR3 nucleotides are TGTGCCAGTAGTATAGGAGACAGGGACTTTAACACCGGGGAGCTGTTTTTT. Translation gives CASSIGDRDFNTGELFF.

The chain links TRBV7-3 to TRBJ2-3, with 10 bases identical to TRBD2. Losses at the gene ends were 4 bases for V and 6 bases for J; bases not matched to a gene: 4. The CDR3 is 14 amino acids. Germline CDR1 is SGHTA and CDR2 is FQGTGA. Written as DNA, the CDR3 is TGTGCCAGCAGCTCCGGACTAGCGGAGGATACGCAGTATTTT. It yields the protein CASSSGLAEDTQYF.

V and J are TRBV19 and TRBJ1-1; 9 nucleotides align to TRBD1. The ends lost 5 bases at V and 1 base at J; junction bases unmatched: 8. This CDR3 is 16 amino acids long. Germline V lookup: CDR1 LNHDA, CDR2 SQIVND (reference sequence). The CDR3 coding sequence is TGTGCCAGTAGTGTTCTTCCGGGACAGGGGAACACTGAAGCTTTCTTT. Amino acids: CASSVLPGQGNTEAFF.

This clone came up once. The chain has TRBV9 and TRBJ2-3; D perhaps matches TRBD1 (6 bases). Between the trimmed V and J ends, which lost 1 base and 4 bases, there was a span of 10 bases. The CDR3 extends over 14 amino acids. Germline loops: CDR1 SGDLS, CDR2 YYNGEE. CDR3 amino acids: CASSVTGQPDTQYF. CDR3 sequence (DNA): TGTGCCAGCAGCGTAACTGGACAGCCAGATACGCAGTATTTT.

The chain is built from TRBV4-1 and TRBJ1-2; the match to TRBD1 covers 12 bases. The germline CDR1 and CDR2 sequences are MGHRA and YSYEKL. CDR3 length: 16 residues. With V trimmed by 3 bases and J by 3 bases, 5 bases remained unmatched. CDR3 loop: CASSQGDRGRDYGYTF. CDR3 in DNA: TGCGCCAGCAGCCAGGGGGACAGGGGGCGCGACTATGGCTACACCTTC.

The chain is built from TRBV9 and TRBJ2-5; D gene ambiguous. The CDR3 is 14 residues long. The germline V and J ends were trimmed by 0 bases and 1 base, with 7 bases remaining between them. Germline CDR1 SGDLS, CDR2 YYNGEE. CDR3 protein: CASSVDRTQETQYF. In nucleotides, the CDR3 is TGTGCCAGCAGCGTAGATAGGACCCAAGAGACCCAGTACTTC.

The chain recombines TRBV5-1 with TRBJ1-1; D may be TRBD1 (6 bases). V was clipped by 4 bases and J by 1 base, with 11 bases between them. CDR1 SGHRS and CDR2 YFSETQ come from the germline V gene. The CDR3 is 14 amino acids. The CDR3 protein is CASSPLQGNTEAFF. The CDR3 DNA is TGCGCCAGCAGCCCTTTACAGGGGAACACTGAAGCTTTCTTT.

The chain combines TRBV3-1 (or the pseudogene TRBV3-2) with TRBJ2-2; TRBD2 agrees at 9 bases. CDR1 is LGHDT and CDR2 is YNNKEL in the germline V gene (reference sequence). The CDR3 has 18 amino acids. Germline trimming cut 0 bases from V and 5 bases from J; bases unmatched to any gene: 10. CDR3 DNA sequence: TGTGCCAGCAGCCAAGAGAGAAGGAGACTAGCGGCAACCGGGGAGCTGTTTTTT. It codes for CASSQERRRLAATGELFF.

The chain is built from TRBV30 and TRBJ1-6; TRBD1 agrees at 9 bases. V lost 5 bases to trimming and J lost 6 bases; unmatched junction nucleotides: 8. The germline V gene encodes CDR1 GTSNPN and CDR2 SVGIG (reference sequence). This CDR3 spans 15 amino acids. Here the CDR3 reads CAWGTGILRNSPLHF. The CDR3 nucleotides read TGTGCCTGGGGGACAGGGATACTGCGTAATTCACCCCTCCACTTT.

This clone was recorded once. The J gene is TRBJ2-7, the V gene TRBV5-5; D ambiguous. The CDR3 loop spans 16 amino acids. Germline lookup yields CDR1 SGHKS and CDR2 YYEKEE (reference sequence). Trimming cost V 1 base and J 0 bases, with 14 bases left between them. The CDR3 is CASSLIPWDFSYEQYF. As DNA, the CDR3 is TGTGCCAGCAGCTTGATACCCTGGGATTTCTCCTACGAGCAGTACTTC. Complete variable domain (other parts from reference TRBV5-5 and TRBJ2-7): DAGVTQSPTHLIKTRGQQVTLRCSPISGHKSVSWYQQVLGQGPQFIFQYYEKEERGRGNFPDRFSARQFPNYSSELNVNALLLGDSALYLCASSLIPWDFSYEQYFGPGTRLTVT.

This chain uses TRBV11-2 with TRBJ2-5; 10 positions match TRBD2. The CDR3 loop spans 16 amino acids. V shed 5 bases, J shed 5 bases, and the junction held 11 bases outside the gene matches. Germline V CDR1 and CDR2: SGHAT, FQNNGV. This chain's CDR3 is CASSPLVLAGVETQYF. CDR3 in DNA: TGTGCCAGCAGCCCCCTGGTGCTAGCGGGAGTGGAGACCCAGTACTTC.

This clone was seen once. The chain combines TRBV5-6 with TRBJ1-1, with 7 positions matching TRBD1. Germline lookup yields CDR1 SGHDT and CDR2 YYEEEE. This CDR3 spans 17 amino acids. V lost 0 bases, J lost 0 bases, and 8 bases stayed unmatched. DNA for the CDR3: TGTGCCAGCAGCTTGGCCGGGACAGTGGGAATGAACACTGAAGCTTTCTTT. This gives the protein CASSLAGTVGMNTEAFF.